Below are 11 T cell receptor beta chains sequenced from a single sample in a study of Graves' ophthalmopathy and Graves' hyperthyroidism. The sequenced template was RNA, covering the TCR beta CDR3 region. The workflow started with a first-round RT-PCR run with HTBI primers and then moved on to a second-round multiplex PCR. One entry per CDR3 protein results from TCRdb running MiXCR on the multiplex PCR reads. The sample records around 520,000 distinct CDR3 sequences, just under 40% being singletons. The sequencing sample was made of peripheral blood or thyroid tissue (not recorded which). The receptors were gathered from an adult man with Graves' hyperthyroidism.

Of note for this clonotype: The germline gene is not matched at one end of the junction; a read error may be the cause. The chain has TRBV29-1 and TRBJ1-1, with 8 bases fitting TRBD1. The CDR3 length is 13 residues. Germline CDR1 reads SQVTM; CDR2 reads ANQGSEA. The CDR3 reads CSVGRGRESGASF. In nucleotides, the CDR3 is TGCAGCGTTGGCAGGGGGCGGGAGTCGGGAGCTTCCTTT. Full variable domain (rest looked up from reference TRBV29-1 and TRBJ1-1): SAVISQKPSRDICQRGTSLTIQCQVDSQVTMMFWYRQQPGQSLTLIATANQGSEATYESGFVIDKFPISRPNLTFSTLTVSNMSPEDSSIYLCSVGRGRESGASFGQGTRLTVV.

This chain joins TRBV10-3 and TRBJ1-5, with D uncertain. V was shortened by 0 bases and J by 11 bases, with 14 bases between the two germline ends. Germline values: CDR1 ENHRY, CDR2 SYGVKD. CDR3 length: 14 amino acids. CDR3 bases: TGTGCCATCAGTGAGTCAGCGGGCGGGGAGACCCAGCATTTT. It yields the protein CAISESAGGETQHF.

The chain links TRBV7-9 to TRBJ2-7, with 9 positions matching TRBD1. V lost 5 bases and J lost 3; bases outside the gene matches: 11. The CDR3 has 16 residues. Looked up from germline, CDR1 is SEHNR and CDR2 is FQNEAQ (reference sequence). For the CDR3, the DNA is TGTGCCAGCAGCACCCTAGGCGACAGGGGGGACTACGAGCAGTACTTC. Its translation is CASSTLGDRGDYEQYF.

Ten or more counts support this clonotype. The chain is built from TRBV10-3 and TRBJ1-1, with 7 bases fitting TRBD1. The CDR3 is 15 residues long. V lost 5 bases to trimming and J lost 1 base; unmatched junction nucleotides: 7. CDR1 is ENHRY, CDR2 SYGVKD, per germline. The CDR3 nucleotides are TGTGCCATCAGTCCCTCAGGGGGAGGGAACACTGAAGCTTTCTTT. Translated: CAISPSGGGNTEAFF.

This clonotype was seen many times. This chain uses TRBV20-1 with TRBJ2-5, with TRBD2 matching over 12 bases. This CDR3 is 15 amino acids long. Germline V gives CDR1 DFQATT, CDR2 SNEGSKA (reference sequence). V dropped 3 bases and J dropped 5; count of bases not matched to a gene: 7. CDR3 DNA sequence: TGCAGTGCTAGGGACATTACTAGCGGGAGGGAGACCCAGTACTTC. Its translation: CSARDITSGRETQYF.

At least ten counts were recorded for this clonotype. The gene calls are TRBV19 and TRBJ2-2, with D maybe TRBD1 (5 bases). The germline CDR1 and CDR2 sequences are LNHDA and SQIVND (reference sequence). The CDR3 totals 15 residues. V was cut by 3 bases and J by 2 bases, with 10 bases left in between. CDR3 region: CASSILGANTGELFF. In DNA form, the CDR3 reads TGTGCCAGTAGTATCTTAGGGGCTAACACCGGGGAGCTGTTTTTT.

This chain connects TRBV7-9 to TRBJ1-4; perhaps TRBD1 as D (6 bases). The CDR3 sequence is 16 residues long. V was shortened by 6 bases and J by 5 bases, with 19 bases between the two germline ends. The germline gives CDR1 SEHNR, CDR2 FQNEAQ (reference sequence). CDR3: CASSPQQGFLNEKLFF. DNA for the CDR3: TGTGCCAGCAGTCCGCAACAGGGATTCTTAAATGAAAAACTGTTTTTT.

At least ten counts were recorded for this clonotype. This chain joins TRBV7-9 and TRBJ1-1; 9 bases are shared with TRBD1. Unmatched junction bases numbered 8, after V lost 5 bases and J lost 1 base. CDR3 length: 16 residues. CDR1 SEHNR and CDR2 FQNEAQ come from the germline V gene (reference sequence). The CDR3 nucleotides are TGTGCCAGCAGCCCGGGACAGGGTCGGGGGAACACTGAAGCTTTCTTT. Residues: CASSPGQGRGNTEAFF.

This clonotype has a handful of counts. This chain uses TRBV7-2 with TRBJ2-5; 7 bases are a match to TRBD2. CDR1 and CDR2 (germline): SGHTA, FQGNSA. This CDR3 spans 16 amino acids. J was trimmed by 2 bases and V by 3 bases; bases with no gene match: 9. This CDR3 is CASSFDSSGGQETQYF. Written as DNA, the CDR3 is TGTGCCAGCAGCTTTGACTCTAGCGGAGGTCAAGAGACCCAGTACTTC.

Of note for this clonotype: One end of the junction does not line up with germline, which may come from a read error. The chain employs TRBV7-2 and TRBJ2-7; D may be TRBD2 (5 bases). This CDR3 spans 12 amino acids. Germline CDR1 SGHTA, CDR2 FQGNSA. CDR3 bases: TGTGCCAGCAGCTTAAACGACTACGAGCAATACTTC. It codes for CASSLNDYEQYF.

In this sample, this clonotype turned up a few times. With a much larger clone just one base away, this may be a read error. J is TRBJ1-5 and V is TRBV7-2; D possibly corresponds to TRBD1 (5 bases). The CDR3 consists of 13 residues. Germline CDR1 reads SGHTA; CDR2 reads FQGNSA. The ends were cut back, 5 bases at V and 4 bases at J, with 9 bases in the middle. CDR3 DNA: TGTGCCAGCAGCCGACAGCCAAATCAGCCCCAGCATTTT. The encoded protein is CASSRQPNQPQHF.